Presented here are 12 T cell receptor beta chains from one specimen sequenced in a study of cytotoxic CD8 clonotypes in ibrutinib-treated CLL. TCRdb keeps only in-frame clones here, not all; method: immunoSEQ multiplex PCR. The data contain several thousand clones, approximately 72% of them seen just once; the ten biggest clones take up roughly 5.1%. The sequenced sample was PBMCs, obtained before ibrutinib treatment. The receptors were gathered from a human donor with chronic lymphocytic leukemia.

The chain employs TRBV7-3 and TRBJ1-5; D remains ambiguous. The ends were cut back, 1 base at V and 3 bases at J, with 10 bases in the middle. This CDR3 region has 15 residues. Germline V gene data show CDR1 as SGHTA and CDR2 as FQGTGA. CDR3 DNA sequence: TGTGCCAGCAGCTTAATTGGAAAGGTCAATCAGCCCCAGCATTTT. Its protein is CASSLIGKVNQPQHF. Supplemented by reference TRBV7-3 and TRBJ1-5, the full variable domain reads GAGVSQTPSNKVTEKGKYVELRCDPISGHTALYWYRQSLGQGPEFLIYFQGTGAADDSGLPNDRFFAVRPEGSVSTLKIQRTERGDSAVYLCASSLIGKVNQPQHFGDGTRLSIL.

On this clone itself: The same CDR3 can be traced to other DNA sequences in this sample. The V gene is TRBV15, the J gene TRBJ1-5; D is perhaps TRBD1 (5 bases). The CDR3 sequence is 14 residues long. V lost 3 bases and J 1 base, leaving 7 bases between the germline ends. CDR1 and CDR2 from the germline V gene are LNHNV and YYDKDF (reference sequence). DNA for the CDR3: TGTGCCACCAGCAGGGGGGGGAGCAATCAGCCCCAGCATTTT. This gives the protein CATSRGGSNQPQHF.

The rearrangement joins TRBV6-5 to TRBJ2-4; TRBD1 might be the D (6 bases). Germline CDR1 and CDR2: MNHEY and SVGAGI. Trimming left V 6 bases short and J 0 bases short, with 9 bases between. This CDR3 is built from 14 residues. This chain's CDR3 is CASRDRPAKNIQYF. The CDR3 DNA sequence: TGTGCCAGCAGGGACAGACCAGCCAAAAACATTCAGTACTTC.

This clone appeared once. The V gene is TRBV4-1, the J gene TRBJ1-4, with no clear D. V shed 0 bases and J shed 5 bases, with 16 bases lying between them. Germline V gives CDR1 MGHRA, CDR2 YSYEKL. The CDR3 is 17 residues long. The CDR3 DNA follows: TGCGCCAGCAGCCAAGATCTGGTCCGCTCTTCAAATGAAAAACTGTTTTTT. Protein sequence: CASSQDLVRSSNEKLFF.

This clone has a handful of counts. Other DNA sequences in the same sample also yield this CDR3. The rearrangement joins TRBV27 to TRBJ2-7; TRBD1 matches at 7 bases. The germline V gene has CDR1 MNHEY and CDR2 SMNVEV (reference sequence). The CDR3 contains 13 residues. Unmatched junction bases numbered 5, after V lost 6 bases and J lost 3 bases. The CDR3 loop is CASSPTGLYEQYF. For the CDR3, the DNA is TGTGCCAGCAGCCCGACAGGGCTCTACGAGCAGTACTTC.

The chain employs TRBV30 and TRBJ2-1; D unclear. Germline V gene data show CDR1 as GTSNPN and CDR2 as SVGIG (reference sequence). Trimming shortened V by 0 bases and J by 9 bases, and 9 bases separated the two germline ends. The CDR3 runs 12 residues. The CDR3 protein is CAWSVVGSEQFF. In nucleotides, the CDR3 is TGTGCCTGGAGTGTTGTAGGAAGTGAGCAGTTCTTC.

In the case of this clone: Other DNA sequences within the sample encode an identical CDR3. The V and J genes are TRBV11-3 and TRBJ2-2; no clear D. CDR1 and CDR2 (germline): SGHNT, YENEEA. V lost 1 base and J 6 bases, leaving 6 bases between the germline ends. There are 13 residues in the CDR3. The CDR3 bases are TGTGCCAGCAGCTTAGGTCGTTCCGGGGAGCTGTTTTTT. Protein: CASSLGRSGELFF.

This chain connects TRBV18 to TRBJ2-1; D tentatively reads TRBD1 or TRBD2 (7 bases each). V lost 6 bases and J lost 0, with 18 bases in between. The length of the CDR3 is 17 residues. Germline loops: CDR1 KGHSH, CDR2 LQKENI. The CDR3 is CASSLTERDSSYNEQFF. The DNA for the CDR3 is TGTGCCAGCTCGCTTACCGAGCGGGACAGCTCCTACAATGAGCAGTTCTTC. The whole variable domain, filled in from reference TRBV18 and TRBJ2-1, reads NAGVMQNPRHLVRRRGQEARLRCSPMKGHSHVYWYRQLPEEGLKFMVYLQKENIIDESGMPKERFSAEFPKEGPSILRIQQVVRGDSAAYFCASSLTERDSSYNEQFFGPGTRLTVL.

The chain uses TRBV5-4 and TRBJ2-7; 10 bases line up with TRBD2. Looked up from germline, CDR1 is SGHNT and CDR2 is YYREEE (reference sequence). J gave up 5 bases and V 1 base, and 6 bases lay outside the gene matches. This CDR3 comprises 15 residues. In nucleotides, the CDR3 is TGTGCCAGCAGCTTGAAAGCTAGCGGGAGTAACGAGCAGTACTTC. This encodes CASSLKASGSNEQYF.

This chain joins TRBV27 and TRBJ2-1; 9 nucleotides match TRBD2. The CDR3 length is 17 residues. The germline gives CDR1 MNHEY, CDR2 SMNVEV (reference sequence). The ends lost 6 bases at V and 0 bases at J; junction bases unmatched: 9. As DNA, the CDR3 is TGTGCCAGCAGACCTAATCTAGCGGGAAACTCCTACAATGAGCAGTTCTTC. Protein product: CASRPNLAGNSYNEQFF.

The gene calls are TRBV5-6 and TRBJ1-5; tentatively, D is TRBD1 (5 bases). The CDR3 is 16 amino acids. Between the trimmed V and J ends, which lost 2 bases and 6 bases, there was a span of 18 bases. Germline V gene lookup returns CDR1 SGHDT and CDR2 YYEEEE. The CDR3 coding sequence is TGTGCCAGCAGCTTCTTTCGGTCACCCGGGGGTCAGCCCCAGCATTTT. It encodes CASSFFRSPGGQPQHF.

The chain joins TRBV5-1 to TRBJ2-7; TRBD2 matches at 9 bases. The CDR3 has 16 amino acids. J gave up 1 base and V 3 bases, and 8 bases lay outside the gene matches. Per the germline V gene, CDR1 is SGHRS and CDR2 is YFSETQ. The CDR3 region is CASSSTSSGISYEQYF. The DNA of the CDR3 is TGCGCCAGCAGCTCCACTTCTAGCGGGATATCCTACGAGCAGTACTTC.